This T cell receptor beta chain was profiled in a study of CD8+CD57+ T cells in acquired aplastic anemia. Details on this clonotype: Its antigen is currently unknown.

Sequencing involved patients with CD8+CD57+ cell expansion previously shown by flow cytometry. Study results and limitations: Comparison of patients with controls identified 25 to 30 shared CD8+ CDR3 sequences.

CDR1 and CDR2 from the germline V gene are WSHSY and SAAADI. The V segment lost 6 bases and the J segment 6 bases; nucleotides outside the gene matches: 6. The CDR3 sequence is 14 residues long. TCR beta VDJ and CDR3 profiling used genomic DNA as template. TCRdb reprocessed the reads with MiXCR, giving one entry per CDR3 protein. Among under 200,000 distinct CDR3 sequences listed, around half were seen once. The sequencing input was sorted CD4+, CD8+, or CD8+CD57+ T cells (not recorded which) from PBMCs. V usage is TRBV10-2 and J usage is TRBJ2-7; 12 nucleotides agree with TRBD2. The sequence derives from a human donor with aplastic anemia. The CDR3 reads CASRTLAGGLEQYF. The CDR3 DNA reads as TGCGCCAGCAGGACTCTAGCGGGGGGGCTCGAGCAGTACTTC.